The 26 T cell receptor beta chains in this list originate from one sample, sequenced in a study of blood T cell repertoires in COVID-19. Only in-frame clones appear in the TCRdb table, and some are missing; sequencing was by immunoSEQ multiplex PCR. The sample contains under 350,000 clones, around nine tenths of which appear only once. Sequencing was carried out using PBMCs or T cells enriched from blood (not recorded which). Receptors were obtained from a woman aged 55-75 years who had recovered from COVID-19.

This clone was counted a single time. The CDR3 is CASSYPSGTSYEQYF. CDR3 DNA: TGTGCCAGCAGTTATCCCAGCGGCACCTCCTACGAGCAGTACTTC. The V call is TRBV6-5, the J call TRBJ2-7; D might be TRBD2 (5 bases). V lost 3 bases, J lost 0 bases, and 12 bases lay in between. CDR1 MNHEY and CDR2 SVGAGI come from the germline V gene. The CDR3 covers 15 residues.

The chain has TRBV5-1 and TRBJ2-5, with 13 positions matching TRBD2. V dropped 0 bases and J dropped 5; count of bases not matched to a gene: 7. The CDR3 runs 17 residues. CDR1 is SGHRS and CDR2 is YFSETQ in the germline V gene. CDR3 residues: CASSLAGTSGIMETQYF. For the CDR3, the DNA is TGCGCCAGCAGCTTGGCGGGGACTAGCGGGATTATGGAGACCCAGTACTTC.

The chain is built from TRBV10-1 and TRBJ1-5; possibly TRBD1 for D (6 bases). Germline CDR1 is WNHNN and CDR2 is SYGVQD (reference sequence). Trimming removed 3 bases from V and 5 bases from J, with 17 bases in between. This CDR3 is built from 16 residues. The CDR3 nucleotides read TGCGCCAGCAGTGACCCTCGGGGCCAGGGGCATCAGCCCCAGCATTTT. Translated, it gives CASSDPRGQGHQPQHF.

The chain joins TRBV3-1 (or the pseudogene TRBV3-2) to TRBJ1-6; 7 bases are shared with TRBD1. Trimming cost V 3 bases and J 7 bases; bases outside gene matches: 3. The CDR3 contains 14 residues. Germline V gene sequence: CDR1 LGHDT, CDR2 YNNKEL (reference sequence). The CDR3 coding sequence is TGTGCCAGCAGCCACGACAGGGAGAATTCACCCCTCCACTTT. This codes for CASSHDRENSPLHF.

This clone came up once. The CDR3 here is CASSSGAAPGETQYF. The CDR3 DNA sequence: TGCGCCAGCAGCTCAGGGGCCGCACCGGGGGAGACCCAGTACTTC. The chain is built from TRBV5-1 and TRBJ2-5; perhaps TRBD1 as D (6 bases). The length of the CDR3 is 15 residues. Germline CDR1 and CDR2: SGHRS and YFSETQ. V gave up 3 bases and J gave up 5 bases, with 17 bases separating them.

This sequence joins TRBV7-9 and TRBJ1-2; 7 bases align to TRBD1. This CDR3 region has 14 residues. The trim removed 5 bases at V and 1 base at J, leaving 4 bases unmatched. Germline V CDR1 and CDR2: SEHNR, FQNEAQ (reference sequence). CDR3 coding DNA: TGTGCCAGCAGCAGGGACAGCCTTAACTATGGCTACACCTTC. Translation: CASSRDSLNYGYTF.

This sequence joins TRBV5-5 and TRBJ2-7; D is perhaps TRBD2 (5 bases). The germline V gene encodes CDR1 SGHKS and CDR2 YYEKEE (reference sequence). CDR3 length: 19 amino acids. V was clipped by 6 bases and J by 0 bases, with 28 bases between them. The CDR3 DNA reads TGTGCCAGCAAACTATATCCTAACGCTGAGGGCGCTTTCTCCTACGAGCAGTACTTC. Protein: CASKLYPNAEGAFSYEQYF.

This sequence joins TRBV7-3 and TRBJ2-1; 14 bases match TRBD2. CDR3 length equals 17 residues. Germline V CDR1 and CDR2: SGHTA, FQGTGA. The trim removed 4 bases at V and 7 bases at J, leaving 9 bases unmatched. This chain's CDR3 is CASSSPGLAGVGNEQFF. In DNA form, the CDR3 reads TGTGCCAGCAGCTCCCCGGGACTAGCGGGGGTTGGGAATGAGCAGTTCTTC.

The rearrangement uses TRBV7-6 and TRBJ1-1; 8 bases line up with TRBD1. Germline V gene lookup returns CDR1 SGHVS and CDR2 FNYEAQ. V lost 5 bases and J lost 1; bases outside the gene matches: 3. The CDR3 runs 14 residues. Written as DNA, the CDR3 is TGTGCCAGCAGCACACAGGGGGGGAACACTGAAGCTTTCTTT. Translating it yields CASSTQGGNTEAFF.

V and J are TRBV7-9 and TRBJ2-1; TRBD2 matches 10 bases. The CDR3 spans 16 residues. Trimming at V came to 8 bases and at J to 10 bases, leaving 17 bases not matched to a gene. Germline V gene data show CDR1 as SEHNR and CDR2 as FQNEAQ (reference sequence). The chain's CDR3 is CASPSFLAGGSLEQFF. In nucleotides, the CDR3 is TGTGCCAGCCCCAGCTTCTTAGCGGGGGGTTCCTTGGAGCAGTTCTTC.

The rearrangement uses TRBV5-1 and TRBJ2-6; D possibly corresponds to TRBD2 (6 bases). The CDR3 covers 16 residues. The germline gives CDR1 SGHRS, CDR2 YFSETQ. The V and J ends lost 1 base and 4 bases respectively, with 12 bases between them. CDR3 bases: TGCGCCAGCAGCTTGTACGGGGGAGCCGGGGCCAACGTCCTGACTTTC. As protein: CASSLYGGAGANVLTF.

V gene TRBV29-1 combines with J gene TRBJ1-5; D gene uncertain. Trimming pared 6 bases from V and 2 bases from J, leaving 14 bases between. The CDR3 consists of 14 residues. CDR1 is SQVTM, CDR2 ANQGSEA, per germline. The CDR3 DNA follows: TGCAGCGTGTCATATGAGGGTGGCAATCAGCCCCAGCATTTT. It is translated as CSVSYEGGNQPQHF.

This chain's CDR3 is CASRTGASGEQYF. The CDR3 coding sequence is TGTGCCAGTAGGACAGGGGCAAGTGGTGAGCAGTACTTC. The chain recombines TRBV19 with TRBJ2-7; 8 positions agree with TRBD1. Germline V gene sequence: CDR1 LNHDA, CDR2 SQIVND (reference sequence). The CDR3 covers 13 residues. The J segment lost 7 bases and the V segment lost 6 bases, leaving 8 bases of the junction unmatched.

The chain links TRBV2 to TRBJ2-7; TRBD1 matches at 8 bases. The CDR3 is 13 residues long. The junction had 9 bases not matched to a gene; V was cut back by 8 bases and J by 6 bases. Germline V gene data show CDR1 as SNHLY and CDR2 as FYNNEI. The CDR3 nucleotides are TGTGCCAGCCGAAGGACAGGGACAAGCGAGCAGTACTTC. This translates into CASRRTGTSEQYF.

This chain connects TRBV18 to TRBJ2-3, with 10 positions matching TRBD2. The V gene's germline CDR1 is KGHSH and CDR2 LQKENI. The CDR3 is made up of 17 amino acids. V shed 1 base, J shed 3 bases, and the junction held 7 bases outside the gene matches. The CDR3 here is CASSPHPLAGATDTQYF. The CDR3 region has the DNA TGTGCCAGCTCACCACATCCGCTAGCGGGAGCGACAGATACGCAGTATTTT.

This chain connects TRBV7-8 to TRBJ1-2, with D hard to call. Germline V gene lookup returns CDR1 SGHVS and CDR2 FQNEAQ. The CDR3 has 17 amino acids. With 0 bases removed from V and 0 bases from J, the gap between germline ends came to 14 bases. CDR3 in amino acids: CASSLAPATYPNYGYTF. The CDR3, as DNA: TGTGCCAGCAGCTTAGCGCCCGCCACCTATCCTAACTATGGCTACACCTTC.

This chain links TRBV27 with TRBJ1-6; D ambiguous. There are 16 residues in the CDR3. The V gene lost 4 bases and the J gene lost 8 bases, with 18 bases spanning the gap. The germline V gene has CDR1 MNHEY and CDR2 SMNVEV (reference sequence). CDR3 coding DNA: TGTGCCAGCAGTTCCTCCGGAGTAGGTATCTATTCACCCCTCCACTTT. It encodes CASSSSGVGIYSPLHF.

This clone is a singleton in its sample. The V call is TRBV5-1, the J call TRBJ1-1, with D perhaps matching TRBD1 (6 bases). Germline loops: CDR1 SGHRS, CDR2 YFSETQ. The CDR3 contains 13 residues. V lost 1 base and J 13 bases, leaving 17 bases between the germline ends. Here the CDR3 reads CASSLRGAATGFF. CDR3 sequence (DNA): TGCGCCAGCAGCTTGCGGGGGGCCGCGACTGGTTTCTTT. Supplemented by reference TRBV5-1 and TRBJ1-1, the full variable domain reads KAGVTQTPRYLIKTRGQQVTLSCSPISGHRSVSWYQQTPGQGLQFLFEYFSETQRNKGNFPGRFSGRQFSNSRSEMNVSTLELGDSALYLCASSLRGAATGFFGQGTRLTVV.

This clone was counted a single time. The CDR3 spells CASSWGDSGNTEAFF. Written as DNA, the CDR3 is TGTGCCAGCAGCTGGGGGGACAGTGGGAACACTGAAGCTTTCTTT. V usage is TRBV5-6 and J usage is TRBJ1-1, with TRBD1 matching over 7 bases. The CDR3 is made up of 15 amino acids. From germline, CDR1 is SGHDT and CDR2 YYEEEE. The V and J ends lost 3 bases and 1 base, in that order; junction bases with no gene match: 6.

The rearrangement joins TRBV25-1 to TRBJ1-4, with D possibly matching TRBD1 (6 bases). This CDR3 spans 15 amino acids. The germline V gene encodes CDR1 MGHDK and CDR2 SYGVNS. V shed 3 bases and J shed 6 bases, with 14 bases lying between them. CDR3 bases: TGTGCCAGCAGTGACGACACCCCAGGGGATGAAAAACTGTTTTTT. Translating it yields CASSDDTPGDEKLFF.

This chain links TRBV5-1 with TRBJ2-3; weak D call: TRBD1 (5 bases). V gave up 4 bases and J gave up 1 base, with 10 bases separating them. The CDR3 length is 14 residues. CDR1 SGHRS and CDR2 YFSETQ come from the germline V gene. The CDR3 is CASSQTTGTDTQYF. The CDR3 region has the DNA TGCGCCAGCAGCCAAACGACAGGCACAGATACGCAGTATTTT.

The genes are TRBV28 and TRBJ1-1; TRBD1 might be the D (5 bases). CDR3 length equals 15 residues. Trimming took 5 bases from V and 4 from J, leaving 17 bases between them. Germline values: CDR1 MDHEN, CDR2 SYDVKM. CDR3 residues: CASSPRGEGITEAFF. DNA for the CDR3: TGTGCCAGCAGTCCTCGGGGGGAAGGGATCACTGAAGCTTTCTTT.

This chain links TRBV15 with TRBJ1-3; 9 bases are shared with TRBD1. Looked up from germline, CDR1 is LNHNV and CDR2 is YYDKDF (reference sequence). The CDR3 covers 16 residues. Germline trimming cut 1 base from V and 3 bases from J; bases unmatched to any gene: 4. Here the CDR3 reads CATSRVYRGHGNTIYF. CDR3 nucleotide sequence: TGTGCCACCAGCAGAGTCTACAGGGGGCATGGAAACACCATATATTTT.

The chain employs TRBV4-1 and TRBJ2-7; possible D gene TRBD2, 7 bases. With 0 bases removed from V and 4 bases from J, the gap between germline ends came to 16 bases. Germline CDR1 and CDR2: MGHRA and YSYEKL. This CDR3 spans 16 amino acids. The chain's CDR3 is CASSQDGFGGQYEQYF. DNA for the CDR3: TGCGCCAGCAGCCAAGATGGATTCGGGGGGCAGTACGAGCAGTACTTC.

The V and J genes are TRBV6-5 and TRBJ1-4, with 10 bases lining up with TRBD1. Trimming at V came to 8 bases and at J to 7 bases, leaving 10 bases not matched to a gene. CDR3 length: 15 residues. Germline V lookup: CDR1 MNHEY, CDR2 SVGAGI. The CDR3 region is CASQDRDRGLEKLFF. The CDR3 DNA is TGTGCCAGCCAGGACCGGGACAGGGGACTTGAAAAACTGTTTTTT.

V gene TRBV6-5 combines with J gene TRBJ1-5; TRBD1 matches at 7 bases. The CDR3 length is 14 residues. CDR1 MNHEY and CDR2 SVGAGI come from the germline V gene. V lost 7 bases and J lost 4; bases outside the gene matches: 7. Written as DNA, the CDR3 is TGTGCCAGCACGTGGTGGGACAGTAATCAGCCCCAGCATTTT. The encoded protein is CASTWWDSNQPQHF.